Below, 7 T cell receptor beta chains from the same sample are listed, as sequenced in a study of blood T cell repertoires in COVID-19. Sequenced by immunoSEQ multiplex PCR; TCRdb stores in-frame clones only, minus some. The sample shows under 150,000 clones, roughly 79% of them seen only once. Source material: peripheral blood. The origin of the receptors is a human donor in a cohort sampled during active COVID-19.

The V gene is TRBV4-2, the J gene TRBJ2-3; 10 bases match TRBD2. Germline V CDR1 and CDR2: LGHNA, YNFKEQ. J lost 5 bases, V lost 1 base, and 9 bases had no gene match. The CDR3 is 17 residues long. CDR3 sequence (DNA): TGTGCCAGCAGCCAAGGAACCGGGGTAGCGGGGGGAGATACGCAGTATTTT. This translates into CASSQGTGVAGGDTQYF.

V is TRBV5-1 and J is TRBJ2-3, with a tentative D call TRBD2 (6 bases). Germline lookup yields CDR1 SGHRS and CDR2 YFSETQ. The V end was cut by 7 bases, the J end by 0 bases, with 21 bases between. CDR3 length: 17 residues. CDR3 residues: CASYGGSGFASTDTQYF. CDR3 in DNA: TGCGCCAGCTACGGTGGGAGCGGGTTTGCTAGCACAGATACGCAGTATTTT.

The chain links TRBV24-1 to TRBJ1-2; D possibly corresponds to TRBD1 (5 bases). This CDR3 has 14 residues. CDR1 is KGHDR, CDR2 SFDVKD, per germline. V lost 3 bases and J lost 7, with 14 bases in between. The CDR3 spells CATSDRGRQPGYTF. CDR3 in DNA: TGTGCCACCAGTGATAGGGGCAGACAACCTGGCTACACCTTC.

The J gene is TRBJ2-5, the V gene TRBV11-2; D is undetermined. The CDR3 sequence is 12 residues long. CDR1 is SGHAT, CDR2 FQNNGV, per germline. Trimming took off 0 bases at V and 5 bases at J, with 4 bases between the two ends. For the CDR3, the DNA is TGTGCCAGCAGCTTAGACGAGGAGACCCAGTACTTC. The encoded protein is CASSLDEETQYF.

J is TRBJ1-1 and V is TRBV5-3, with TRBD1 as a possible D gene (5 bases). TRBV5-3 is labeled an ORF, and its function is uncertain. Trimming left V 0 bases short and J 3 bases short, with 18 bases between. The CDR3 sequence is 17 residues long. The CDR3 sequence is CARSLGNHQGCYTEAFF. DNA of the CDR3: TGTGCCAGAAGCTTGGGAAACCACCAGGGTTGTTACACTGAAGCTTTCTTT.

The chain employs TRBV11-2 and TRBJ1-2; no clear D. This CDR3 is 15 amino acids long. Germline values: CDR1 SGHAT, CDR2 FQNNGV. V lost 5 bases and J lost 5, with 18 bases in between. DNA for the CDR3: TGTGCCAGCAGCCCGGTTGGAGGGATAAGATATGGCTACACCTTC. Encoded protein: CASSPVGGIRYGYTF. Using reference TRBV11-2 and TRBJ1-2 for the parts outside the CDR3, the full variable domain is EAGVAQSPRYKIIEKRQSVAFWCNPISGHATLYWYQQILGQGPKLLIQFQNNGVVDDSQLPKDRFSAERLKGVDSTLKIQPAKLEDSAVYLCASSPVGGIRYGYTFGSGTRLTVV.

This rearrangement joins TRBV5-1 to TRBJ2-3, with 12 bases aligning to TRBD2. The CDR3 is 16 amino acids. The V gene's germline CDR1 is SGHRS and CDR2 YFSETQ. J was trimmed by 5 bases and V by 4 bases; bases with no gene match: 8. CDR3 in amino acids: CASSSLAGGRGDTQYF. CDR3 in DNA: TGCGCCAGCAGCAGTCTAGCGGGGGGGCGTGGAGATACGCAGTATTTT. Looking up the rest from reference TRBV5-1 and TRBJ2-3 gives the full variable domain: KAGVTQTPRYLIKTRGQQVTLSCSPISGHRSVSWYQQTPGQGLQFLFEYFSETQRNKGNFPGRFSGRQFSNSRSEMNVSTLELGDSALYLCASSSLAGGRGDTQYFGPGTRLTVL.